The rows below give T cell receptor beta chains drawn from one sample of a study of T cell repertoires and HLA-DP antigens. TCRdb keeps only in-frame clones here, not all; method: immunoSEQ multiplex PCR. The table includes more than 90,000 clones, approximately 92% detected once. Antigens of these TCRs are unknown. The sequencing sample was made of CD4+ T cells from PBMCs. The receptor source for this set is a woman aged 18-29 years in good health and CMV-seronegative. The CDR3 runs from the conserved cysteine through the conserved F or W. A D gene is named only where the DNA matches it firmly. Expanded clones are given a class, and other clones once, few, many or no size at all.

d_gene	abundance	v_gene	j_gene	CDR3nt	CDR3aa
.	.	TRBV11-1	TRBJ1-6	TGTGCCAGCAGCCCCGGACCGCTTAGTTCACCCCTCCACTTT	CASSPGPLSSPLHF
TRBD1	.	TRBV6-1	TRBJ2-1	TGTGCCAGCAGTGGGTGGGGACAGACGTCCTCTTACAATGAGCAGTTCTTC	CASSGWGQTSSYNEQFF
.	.	TRBV19	TRBJ1-2	TGTGCCAGTAGTATAGATAGGGGCATCTTCCTTTACGGCTACACCTTC	CASSIDRGIFLYGYTF
.	.	TRBV6-1	TRBJ1-2	TGTGCCAGCAGTGAAAGAAACAGAATCTATGGCTACACCTTC	CASSERNRIYGYTF
TRBD1	.	TRBV7-7	TRBJ2-3	TGTGCTAGCAGCTTGGTGGCAGGGGGCCCACATACGCAGTATTTT	CASSLVAGGPHTQYF
TRBD1	.	TRBV4-1	TRBJ1-4	TGCGCCAGCAGAGGGACAGGGTACGAAAAACTGTTTTTT	CASRGTGYEKLFF
.	once	TRBV18	TRBJ2-1	TGTGCCAGCTCACTCGGACTTTACAATGAGCAGTTCTTC	CASSLGLYNEQFF
.	.	TRBV27	TRBJ2-2	TGTGCCAGCAGTTATCGTAGAAGTAACCCCGGGGAGCTGTTTTTT	CASSYRRSNPGELFF
.	.	TRBV2	TRBJ2-5	TGTGCCAGCAGTGAACTGGGTCGAGAGACCCAGTACTTC	CASSELGRETQYF
.	few	TRBV10-3	TRBJ2-7	TGTGCCATCAGTCTAATGACCACCTACGAGCAGTACTTC	CAISLMTTYEQYF
.	.	TRBV7-8	TRBJ1-3	TGTGCCAGCAGCTCTGGGGTCGGAAACACCATATATTTT	CASSSGVGNTIYF
.	.	TRBV4-3	TRBJ2-1	TGCGCCAGCAGCCTTTCTAGCGCCAAGGGCAATGAGCAGTTCTTC	CASSLSSAKGNEQFF
TRBD2	.	TRBV7-2	TRBJ2-3	TGTGCCAGCAGCTTAGCAATTGGGGCTAGCGGGGGCGGTACGCAGTATTTT	CASSLAIGASGGGTQYF
.	.	TRBV2	TRBJ1-1	TGTGCCAGCAGTGAAACCCGGATTATAGAAGCTTTCTTT	CASSETRIIEAFF
.	.	TRBV7-3	TRBJ2-1	TGTGCCAGCAGCCCGGGGGTGGAGCGGGCGAGCTCCTACAATGAGCAGTTCTTC	CASSPGVERASSYNEQFF
TRBD2	.	TRBV7-9	TRBJ2-2	TGTGCCAGCAGCTTAGCGCTAGCGGGAAACACCGGGGAGCTGTTTTTT	CASSLALAGNTGELFF
TRBD2	.	TRBV5-6	TRBJ2-2	TGTGCCAGCAGCGCTACTAGCGGGAGGGACACCGGGGAGCTGTTTTTT	CASSATSGRDTGELFF
TRBD1	.	TRBV28	TRBJ1-5	TGTGCCAGCATAGGGACAGGGGGCCCTGCATATAGCAATCAGCCCCAGCATTTT	CASIGTGGPAYSNQPQHF
.	.	TRBV11-1	TRBJ2-1	TGTGCCAGCAGCTTAGAGCCGATGGGATTCTCCTACAATGAGCAGTTCTTC	CASSLEPMGFSYNEQFF
TRBD1	.	TRBV2	TRBJ2-1	TGTGCCAGCCCTTCGGGGGACAGGGGTTTTCACAATGAGCAGTTCTTC	CASPSGDRGFHNEQFF
.	few	TRBV4-2	TRBJ2-2	TGTGCCAGCACTCGTGAAGTCGCCGGGGAGCTGTTTTTT	CASTREVAGELFF
TRBD1	.	TRBV5-4	TRBJ1-2	TGTGCCAGCAGCGAGCGACAGGGGGTCTCCTATGGCTACACCTTC	CASSERQGVSYGYTF
.	.	TRBV4-2	TRBJ1-1	TGTGCCAGCAGCCAAGCTAGCCTGGGGGACACTGAAGCTTTCTTT	CASSQASLGDTEAFF
.	.	TRBV6-6	TRBJ2-7	TGTGCCAGCAGTTTAACTCCCTACGAGCAGTACTTC	CASSLTPYEQYF
.	.	TRBV5-6	TRBJ2-2	TGTGCCAGCAGCTCAGGGTGGGGCCCCACCGGGGAGCTGTTTTTT	CASSSGWGPTGELFF
.	.	TRBV6-1	TRBJ2-7	TGTGCCAGCAGGACCTCAGGGTTGGGCGCCTACGAGCAGTACTTC	CASRTSGLGAYEQYF
TRBD1	.	TRBV27	TRBJ1-5	TGTGCCAGCAGTTTATTGGGCCAGGGGGGTCATTTTCGCAATCAGCCCCAGCATTTT	CASSLLGQGGHFRNQPQHF
.	.	TRBV5-1	TRBJ2-7	TGCGCCAGCAGCTTACTTAGCGGTACCTACGAGCAGTACTTC	CASSLLSGTYEQYF
TRBD1	.	TRBV2	TRBJ2-2	TGTGCCAGCAGTGTGAAAGGGGGCAACACCGGGGAGCTGTTTTTT	CASSVKGGNTGELFF
.	.	TRBV7-3	TRBJ2-2	TGTGCCAGCAGCTTACAGGGATGGACCGGGGAGCTGTTTTTT	CASSLQGWTGELFF
.	once	TRBV12-5	TRBJ2-2	TGTGCTAGTGGTTTGTTTACCGGGGAGCTGTTTTTT	CASGLFTGELFF
.	.	TRBV7-8	TRBJ1-5	TGTGCCAGCAGCTTGAGTAGCAATCAGCCCCAGCATTTT	CASSLSSNQPQHF
.	.	TRBV7-9	TRBJ1-2	TGTGCCAGCAGCTTGGATGACAGCTACTATGGCTACACCTTC	CASSLDDSYYGYTF
.	.	TRBV11-2	TRBJ2-3	TGTGCCAGCAGCTTAGAGGGCGGGTGGACAGATACGCAGTATTTT	CASSLEGGWTDTQYF
TRBD2	.	TRBV7-2	TRBJ2-3	TGTGCCAGCAGCCCCTGGACTAGCGGGGGGGCAGATACGCAGTATTTT	CASSPWTSGGADTQYF
.	.	TRBV5-1	TRBJ2-4	TGCGCCAGCAGCCAAACAGCTGGCAAAAACATTCAGTACTTC	CASSQTAGKNIQYF
.	.	TRBV21-1	TRBJ2-3	TGTGCCAGCCCGGGACTAGCGGGGGGCAGAGACACAGATACGCAGTATTTT	CASPGLAGGRDTDTQYF
.	few	TRBV27	TRBJ1-4	TGTGCCAGCAGTTCAAATTTAGGGAAACTGTTTTTT	CASSSNLGKLFF
.	.	TRBV6-1	TRBJ1-1	TGTGCCAGCAGTCGACAAGGCCGGGACACTGAAGCTTTCTTT	CASSRQGRDTEAFF
.	.	TRBV7-9	TRBJ2-3	TGTGCCAGCAGCTTTACCGGTCGGGGGGATACGCAGTATTTT	CASSFTGRGDTQYF
.	once	TRBV28	TRBJ2-7	TGTGCCACCCTCGGGGGCAGCTCCTACGAGCAGTACTTC	CATLGGSSYEQYF
.	.	TRBV28	TRBJ1-2	TGTGCCATCGGACAGCCTCTAATTCTCTATGGCTACACCTTC	CAIGQPLILYGYTF
.	.	TRBV7-2	TRBJ2-5	TGTGCTCCTGGGTCACATCTCCGGGAGACCCAGTACTTC	CAPGSHLRETQYF
.	.	TRBV7-2	TRBJ1-1	TGTGCCAGCAGCTTAGTGGCAGGTATGAACACTGAAGCTTTCTTT	CASSLVAGMNTEAFF
.	.	TRBV5-1	TRBJ1-2	TGCGCCAGCAGCCCCCGGGTCGACAGCTCCTATGGCTACACCTTC	CASSPRVDSSYGYTF
.	.	TRBV5-1	TRBJ2-5	TGCGCCAGCAGCTTGGTATCGGGGAGGGAGACCCAGTACTTC	CASSLVSGRETQYF
.	.	TRBV5-1	TRBJ2-2	TGCGCCAGCAGCCCCGGGACACACTACACCGGGGAGCTGTTTTTT	CASSPGTHYTGELFF
.	.	TRBV28	TRBJ1-1	TGTGCCAGCAGCTCCTTGGCTGGGGGGGTTCACACTGAAGCTTTCTTT	CASSSLAGGVHTEAFF
.	.	TRBV7-2	TRBJ2-3	TGTGCCAGCAGCTTAGCGCTCCAGGGGCAAGATACGCAGTATTTT	CASSLALQGQDTQYF
TRBD2	.	TRBV5-5	TRBJ2-1	TGTGCCAGCAGCTTGGCTAGCGGGGGCTACAATGAGCAGTTCTTC	CASSLASGGYNEQFF
.	.	TRBV29-1	TRBJ2-4	TGCAGCGTTCAAGAAGGGTCCAGAGCCAAAAACATTCAGTACTTC	CSVQEGSRAKNIQYF
.	once	TRBV6-5	TRBJ1-1	TGTGCCACCTTATCGGGGGCTGACACTGAAGCTTTCTTT	CATLSGADTEAFF
TRBD2	.	TRBV5-5	TRBJ2-7	TGTGCCAGCAGCGCAGGACTAGGCACCTACGAGCAGTACTTC	CASSAGLGTYEQYF
.	once	TRBV28	TRBJ1-5	TGTGCCAGCACAGAAAGCAATCAGCCCCAGCATTTT	CASTESNQPQHF
.	once	TRBV7-6	TRBJ2-7	TGTGCCAGCAGCTTAGCGGGAGGGGGTTTAGGCTACGAGCAGTACTTC	CASSLAGGGLGYEQYF
TRBD2	.	TRBV2	TRBJ2-2	TGTGCCAGCACCGGGACTAGCACTAACACCGGGGAGCTGTTTTTT	CASTGTSTNTGELFF